This T cell receptor beta chain was sequenced during a study of T cell responses to AZD1222 COVID-19 vaccine (dated by TCRdb to about 2021). Study-wide context: A total of 233 trial participants underwent TCR sequencing, of whom roughly 210 had received two doses of AZD1222 and some 25 had received two doses of the MenACWY control vaccine. Trial participants were enrolled into age subgroups of 18-55, 56-69 and 70-plus years, which contained approximately 150, 28 and 58 TCR-sequenced participants, respectively. The study at large found these results: Because no samples from the day 14 peak response were available, repertoires could be characterized only after the peak T cell response. The whole spike protein was spanned by vaccine-associated CD4 TCRs, and dominant responses were seen in regions 160-218 and 743-854. Participants were mostly white British and included more females than males, and it was suggested by the authors that clonal diversity may have been underestimated. Reportedly, almost half of the unique spike-specific TCRs recognized epitopes lying outside the regions that are mutated in the B.1.351 and B.1.1.7 variants. Conclusions about previously exposed vaccinees are limited because only six or seven AZD1222 recipients were SARS-CoV-2 seropositive at baseline. A significant rise in spike-specific TCR breadth and depth was observed after two AZD1222 doses relative to day 0 and relative to MenACWY recipients. The 56-69-year group was small, and its depth increase did not reach significance, likely because of low power.

The CDR3 regions of human TCRbeta chains were analyzed by immunosequencing. The authors processed their data as follows. TCRs in the repertoires were matched against a reference library of SARS-CoV-2-specific TCRs that had been generated with the MIRA antigen-specificity platform. Breadth meant the fraction of unique TCRs that were SARS-CoV-2-associated, whereas depth meant the fraction of total T cells that were SARS-CoV-2-associated. Using the MIRA data, every spike-specific TCR was mapped to the spike region that the TCR reacted to and assigned to either a CD4 or a CD8 class. Log10-transformed breadth and depth values were compared by one-way ANOVA with Sidak's multiple comparisons tests. The source is immuneACCESS, and TCRdb retained only in-frame sequences with V and J called. Part of the clones is not carried over; for the studies checked, unresolved V genes explain less than half of this, and the remainder is unexplained. The V and J calls and clone size come from that table; D and trimming were worked out from the DNA. The sample profile shows under 130,000 clones; approximately 92% of them were found once. The ten most abundant clones make up about 40% of the sample.

The time point label for this specimen denotes: about 28 days (+/-7) after the second vaccine dose. AZD1222 recipients with second doses at about 4 weeks or about 12 weeks were pooled, because spike-specific TCR depth and breadth did not differ between schedules. The vaccinee samples were drawn from two UK trials, COV001 and COV002, one of which was a single-blind randomized controlled phase 2/3 trial testing AZD1222 (ChAdOx1 nCoV-19) in healthy adults. For TCRbeta chain sequencing, PBMC samples from trial participants were taken at day 0 and at day 28 after the second dose. Measured from the cysteine to the phenylalanine, the CDR3 is 16 residues long. The CDR3 DNA has 48 bases and is translated from base 1. Germline trimming: 6 bases from V, 7 bases from J; junction bases outside gene matches: 17. CDR1 and CDR2 were assigned from the germline V gene as MDHEN and SYDVKM. Remarks on this clone: The specificity of this receptor is unknown. No clone much larger than this one lies a single base away; base qualities are absent.

This sequence was found in an adult who received the AZD1222 COVID-19 vaccine. The sample consisted of peripheral blood, taken 28 days after the second AZD1222 dose. The chain joins TRBV28 to TRBJ2-7; the central 8 bases match TRBD1. The sequence in DNA is TGTGCCAGCAGGACCACAGGCAGCAGGGGGCAGGATGAGCAGTACTTC. Its translation reads: CASRTTGSRGQDEQYF.